The sequence of this T cell receptor (beta chain) was determined in a study of prognosis after radiotherapy for stage I lung cancer. The CDR3 is 15 amino acids in total, end residues counted. The germline CDR1 and CDR2 sequences are SGHVS and FQNEAQ. Amplicons of TCR beta CDR3 were generated from genomic DNA by two-round multiplex PCR. Primers (each specific to one TRBV or TRBJ gene) were used in first-round PCR. MiXCR was run by TCRdb on the multiplex PCR reads, yielding one entry per CDR3 protein. The data show under 50,000 distinct CDR3 sequences, roughly 25% seen once. This clonotype was detected once. Its antigen remains unknown. A read error is likely, as this CDR3 ends without the conserved phenylalanine or tryptophan. Because the CDR3's place on the DNA is in doubt, the DNA is left out and the CDR3 is given as listed by TCRdb. Study-wide results and caveats: The study found that unique TCR clone counts fell after stereotactic body radiation therapy, median about 10,000 versus 6,900.

The rearrangement joins TRBV7-8 to TRBJ2-3; the DNA was not compared with TRBD2, the D call given in the table. Specimen: PBMCs, collected before or after stereotactic body radiation therapy (not recorded which). This clonotype was sampled from a donor older than 45 with non-small cell lung cancer. The chain's CDR3 is CASSFGGGGADTKYS.